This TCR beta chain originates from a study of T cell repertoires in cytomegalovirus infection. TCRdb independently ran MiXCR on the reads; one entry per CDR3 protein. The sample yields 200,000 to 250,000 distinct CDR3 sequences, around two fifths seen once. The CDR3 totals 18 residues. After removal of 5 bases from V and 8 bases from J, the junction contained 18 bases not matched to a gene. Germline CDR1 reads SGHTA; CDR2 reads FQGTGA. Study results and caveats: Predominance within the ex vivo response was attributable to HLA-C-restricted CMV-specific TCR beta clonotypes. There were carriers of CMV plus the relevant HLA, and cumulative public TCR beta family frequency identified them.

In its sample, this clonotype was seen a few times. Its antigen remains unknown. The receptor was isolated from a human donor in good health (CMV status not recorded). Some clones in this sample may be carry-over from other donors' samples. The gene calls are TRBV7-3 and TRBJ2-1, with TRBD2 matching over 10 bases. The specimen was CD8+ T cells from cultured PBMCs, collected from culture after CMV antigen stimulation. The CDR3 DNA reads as TGTGCCAGCAGCCTACGGAGAGGGCTAGCGGGAGATGGCGATGAGCAGTTCTTC. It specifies CASSLRRGLAGDGDEQFF.